This T cell receptor beta chain was sequenced during a study of blood T cell repertoires in COVID-19. Measured with immunoSEQ multiplex PCR; TCRdb has only the in-frame clones, and not every one. The sample carries fewer than 500,000 clones, 70% to 85% recorded once. Trimming took 0 bases from V and 6 from J, leaving 5 bases between them. Germline CDR1 and CDR2: GTSNPN and SVGIG (reference sequence). This CDR3 has 12 residues. This chain joins TRBV30 and TRBJ1-4, with D unclear. Sequenced: peripheral blood. The clonotype was recovered from a human donor with acute or convalescent COVID-19. The donor label of this sample is uncertain. The CDR3 sequence is CAWSVSYEKLFF. The DNA of the CDR3 is TGTGCCTGGAGTGTTTCATATGAAAAACTGTTTTTT.